Listed below are T cell receptor beta chains from one sample, sequenced in a study of monozygotic twins with inflammatory bowel disease. TCRdb reprocessed the 5' RACE reads; each CDR3 protein has one entry and no DNA is given. The sample has hundreds of thousands of distinct CDR3 sequences; the top ten hold approximately 2.4%. Sequences were obtained from blood. The receptors derive from a human donor with ulcerative colitis or Crohn's disease, or a healthy co-twin of an affected twin (not recorded which). Both conserved end residues are part of each CDR3.

j_call,v_call,cdr3_aa
TRBJ2-7,TRBV12-3/TRBV12-4,CASSLRQGPYEQYF
TRBJ2-7,TRBV7-2,CASSLGAGATGYEQYF
TRBJ2-6,TRBV19,CASSTTASGANVLTF
TRBJ1-2,TRBV12-3/TRBV12-4,CASSWGQGASYGYTF
TRBJ1-6,TRBV7-2,CASSLQGVGSPLHF
TRBJ2-7,TRBV27,CASSSLSGSSFYEQYF
TRBJ2-1,TRBV7-2,CASSVSGGSYNEQFF
TRBJ2-7,TRBV5-1,CASSPGQGPMVEQYF
TRBJ1-4,TRBV7-2,CASSLGRNNEKLFF
TRBJ2-3,TRBV5-1,CASSSGLSTDTQYF
TRBJ2-1,TRBV12-3/TRBV12-4,CASSSPGGEQFF
TRBJ2-1,TRBV7-9,CASSPSGDSYNEQFF
TRBJ2-1,TRBV5-1,CASSLGWGQGLDEQFF
TRBJ1-2,TRBV4-1,CASSHVPGQGSGKGYTF
TRBJ1-2,TRBV20-1,CSARRRTGFNYGYTF
TRBJ1-1,TRBV4-2,CASSQDRGWEAFF
TRBJ2-7,TRBV5-4,CASSLAQVTYF
TRBJ2-7,TRBV27,CASSNPGGEQYF
TRBJ2-7,TRBV7-2,CASAREILYEQYF
TRBJ1-1,TRBV3-1,CASSQVWAETEAFF
TRBJ1-3,TRBV3-1,CASSQAGGAGNTIYF
TRBJ2-1,TRBV20-1,CSGTPNSYNEQFF